What follows are 27 T cell receptor beta chains derived from one specimen sequenced in a study of blood T cell repertoires in COVID-19. The protocol was immunoSEQ multiplex PCR, while the TCRdb copy is restricted to in-frame clones and leaves out a portion. The sample yields fewer than 350,000 clones, 80% to 90% seen once. The sequencing input was PBMCs or T cells enriched from blood (not recorded which). These receptors came from a young man who had recovered from COVID-19.

This chain joins TRBV12-5 and TRBJ1-1, with D possibly matching TRBD1 (5 bases). Germline-derived CDR1 and CDR2 are LGHNT and FRNRAP. Between the trimmed V and J ends, which lost 6 bases and 10 bases, there was a span of 15 bases. CDR3 size: 12 residues. The CDR3 DNA follows: TGTGCTAGTGGGCGACTGGGGGGTGTAGCTTTCTTT. Encoded protein: CASGRLGGVAFF.

In its sample, this clone was seen once. The rearrangement uses TRBV4-1 and TRBJ2-1, with D perhaps TRBD2 (6 bases). V gave up 0 bases and J gave up 4 bases, with 10 bases separating them. CDR1 is MGHRA and CDR2 is YSYEKL in the germline V gene. CDR3 length equals 15 residues. The CDR3 sequence: CASSQEGGVYNEQFF. CDR3 in DNA: TGCGCCAGCAGCCAAGAGGGCGGGGTTTACAATGAGCAGTTCTTC.

This clone was observed a few times. CDR3 amino acids: CAAQGREPGGASYNNEQFF. CDR3 DNA sequence: TGTGCCGCCCAAGGAAGGGAGCCGGGGGGGGCCAGTTATAACAATGAGCAGTTCTTC. The chain employs TRBV10-3 and TRBJ2-1; 8 nucleotides match TRBD2. From germline, CDR1 is ENHRY and CDR2 SYGVKD. The CDR3 loop spans 19 amino acids. V was clipped by 11 bases and J by 5 bases; unmatched bases: 26.

The chain joins TRBV6-1 to TRBJ1-2, with a possible D match to TRBD1 (6 bases). This CDR3 has 13 residues. The V end lost 3 bases, the J end lost 7 bases, and 12 bases lay between the germline ends. The germline gives CDR1 MNHNS, CDR2 SASEGT. Written as DNA, the CDR3 is TGTGCCAGCAGTGAGGTCGGCAGGGGTGGCTACACCTTC. Amino acid sequence: CASSEVGRGGYTF.

This clone has just one count. This sequence joins TRBV3-1 (or the pseudogene TRBV3-2) and TRBJ1-2; D gene unclear. The CDR3 has 13 residues. Looked up from germline, CDR1 is LGHDT and CDR2 is YNNKEL (reference sequence). The V end lost 3 bases, the J end lost 2 bases, and 7 bases lay between the germline ends. The CDR3 loop is CASSHSRNYGYTF. CDR3 DNA: TGTGCCAGCAGCCATAGCCGAAACTATGGCTACACCTTC.

This clone was counted a few times. The V gene is TRBV24-1, the J gene TRBJ1-1, with a weak D call TRBD1 (5 bases). V shed 1 base and J shed 14 bases, with 13 bases lying between them. The germline V gene encodes CDR1 KGHDR and CDR2 SFDVKD. The CDR3 is 12 amino acids. The CDR3 here is CATSDFDWGRFF. DNA of the CDR3: TGTGCCACCAGTGATTTCGATTGGGGCAGATTCTTT.

This clone was observed a handful of times. The V call is TRBV2, the J call TRBJ1-2; the match to TRBD1 covers 7 bases. V lost 7 bases and J lost 5; bases outside the gene matches: 10. The CDR3 has 14 residues. Germline lookup yields CDR1 SNHLY and CDR2 FYNNEI. The CDR3 DNA follows: TGTGCCAGCACTCCCGACAGGGCGATATATGGCTACACCTTC. This translates into CASTPDRAIYGYTF. The full variable domain, with the rest looked up from reference TRBV2 and TRBJ1-2, is EPEVTQTPSHQVTQMGQEVILRCVPISNHLYFYWYRQILGQKVEFLVSFYNNEISEKSEIFDDQFSVERPDGSNFTLKIRSTKLEDSAMYFCASTPDRAIYGYTFGSGTRLTVV.

Only one count was recorded for this clone. The chain carries TRBV19 and TRBJ1-1; 8 bases align to TRBD1. With V trimmed by 7 bases and J by 3 bases, 4 bases remained unmatched. The germline V gene has CDR1 LNHDA and CDR2 SQIVND (reference sequence). The CDR3 runs to 13 residues. In DNA, the CDR3 is TGTGCCAGTACCGTGACAGGGGACACTGAAGCTTTCTTT. It translates to CASTVTGDTEAFF.

A word on this clone: Distinct nucleotide sequences in the sample also encode this CDR3. The chain has TRBV18 and TRBJ1-6; 7 bases match TRBD1. Per the germline V gene, CDR1 is KGHSH and CDR2 is LQKENI. Trimming at V came to 4 bases and at J to 5 bases, leaving 5 bases not matched to a gene. This CDR3 is built from 15 residues. The CDR3 sequence is CASSLRQGDNSPLHF. The CDR3 DNA sequence: TGTGCCAGCTCACTAAGACAGGGAGATAATTCACCCCTCCACTTT.

The CDR3 protein is CASRNGRSLLSGANVLTF. The CDR3 region has the DNA TGTGCCAGCAGAAATGGCAGGTCCTTACTCTCTGGGGCCAACGTCCTGACTTTC. V gene TRBV13 combines with J gene TRBJ2-6; D is unresolved. Trimming removed 6 bases at V and 0 bases at J, with 18 bases between. The CDR3 contains 18 residues. The V gene's germline CDR1 is PRHDT and CDR2 FYEKMQ (reference sequence).

This clone came up once. The V and J genes are TRBV7-9 and TRBJ1-6; tentatively, D is TRBD1 (5 bases). Germline V gene sequence: CDR1 SEHNR, CDR2 FQNEAQ (reference sequence). V gave up 5 bases and J gave up 8 bases, with 13 bases separating them. The length of the CDR3 is 14 residues. CDR3 residues: CASSLTRVHSPLHF. The CDR3 DNA reads as TGTGCCAGCAGCCTAACCAGGGTTCATTCACCCCTCCACTTT.

V usage is TRBV30 and J usage is TRBJ2-7; possible D gene TRBD1, 6 bases. V was clipped by 4 bases and J by 3 bases, with 13 bases between them. The germline V gene has CDR1 GTSNPN and CDR2 SVGIG (reference sequence). CDR3 length equals 13 residues. CDR3 DNA sequence: TGTGCCTGGATGGAACTGGACAGCTACGAGCAGTACTTC. Amino acid sequence: CAWMELDSYEQYF.

As for this clone: The same CDR3 is also encoded by other DNA sequences in this sample. The V gene is TRBV7-9, the J gene TRBJ1-3, with D maybe TRBD1 (6 bases). This CDR3 comprises 15 residues. Germline CDR1 and CDR2: SEHNR and FQNEAQ (reference sequence). Trimming pared 4 bases from V and 0 bases from J, leaving 10 bases between. The DNA of the CDR3 is TGTGCCAGCAGCTCCACAGGGAGCTCTGGAAACACCATATATTTT. It encodes CASSSTGSSGNTIYF.

Here the CDR3 reads CASSMDRGHTEAFF. The CDR3 nucleotides are TGTGCCAGTAGTATGGACAGGGGACACACTGAAGCTTTCTTT. The rearrangement links TRBV19 to TRBJ1-1; 9 bases map to TRBD1. This CDR3 has 14 amino acids. The germline V gene has CDR1 LNHDA and CDR2 SQIVND (reference sequence). Germline trimming cut 3 bases from V and 3 bases from J; bases unmatched to any gene: 2.

This clone occurred a few times. The chain recombines TRBV20-1 with TRBJ2-1, with TRBD1 matching 9 bases. Looked up from germline, CDR1 is DFQATT and CDR2 is SNEGSKA (reference sequence). The CDR3 spans 17 residues. V was pared by 3 bases and J by 3 bases, with 12 bases of the junction left unmatched. DNA for the CDR3: TGCAGTGCTAGTTCGACAGGGGGGACCATAAACTACAATGAGCAGTTCTTC. It encodes CSASSTGGTINYNEQFF.

The V gene is TRBV3-1 (or the pseudogene TRBV3-2), the J gene TRBJ2-5, with TRBD2 matching 7 bases. This CDR3 contains 15 residues. V lost 1 base, J lost 7 bases, and 9 bases stayed unmatched. Germline lookup yields CDR1 LGHDT and CDR2 YNNKEL (reference sequence). CDR3 in amino acids: CASSQVVTSFGTQYF. CDR3 sequence (DNA): TGTGCCAGCAGCCAAGTGGTGACTAGCTTTGGGACCCAGTACTTC.

V is TRBV30 and J is TRBJ2-3; the match to TRBD2 covers 8 bases. Trimming at V came to 4 bases and at J to 1 base, leaving 10 bases not matched to a gene. The CDR3 covers 16 residues. Germline lookup yields CDR1 GTSNPN and CDR2 SVGIG (reference sequence). Here the CDR3 DNA reads TGTGCCTGGAACCGGGCCCCAGCGGGGGGCACAGATACGCAGTATTTT. Amino acid sequence: CAWNRAPAGGTDTQYF.

The table lists this clone with a count of one. The chain carries TRBV7-2 and TRBJ1-1; D remains unclear. Trimming removed 2 bases at V and 10 bases at J, with 14 bases between. Germline-derived CDR1 and CDR2 are SGHTA and FQGNSA. This CDR3 has 13 amino acids. The DNA of the CDR3 is TGTGCCAGCAGCTTAAATCGCTTGGCTCGAGCTTTCTTT. It encodes CASSLNRLARAFF.

On this clone: A junction end diverges from the germline sequence, so it may reflect a read error. The chain combines TRBV7-7 with TRBJ1-6, with 10 positions matching TRBD1. The CDR3 is 15 amino acids. The germline CDR1 and CDR2 sequences are SSHAT and FNYEAQ (reference sequence). The CDR3 spells CASRGTGDNNSPLHF. CDR3 sequence (DNA): TGTGCTAGCAGAGGGACAGGGGACAACAATTCACCCCTCCACTTT. Full variable domain (outside the CDR3, taken from reference TRBV7-7 and TRBJ1-6): GAGVSQSPRYKVTKRGQDVTLRCDPISSHATLYWYQQALGQGPEFLTYFNYEAQPDKSGLPSDRFSAERPEGSISTLTIQRTEQRDSAMYRCASRGTGDNNSPLHFGNGTRLTVT.

This sequence joins TRBV19 and TRBJ2-3; D perhaps matches TRBD2 (5 bases). V was shortened by 1 base and J by 5 bases, with 19 bases between the two germline ends. The CDR3 length is 17 residues. The germline CDR1 and CDR2 sequences are LNHDA and SQIVND (reference sequence). For the CDR3, the DNA is TGTGCCAGTAGTATAGGGGCCGGAGGTCCTCAGAGAGATACGCAGTATTTT. Translating gives CASSIGAGGPQRDTQYF.

The chain has TRBV30 and TRBJ1-1, with a weak D call TRBD1 (5 bases). The V end was cut by 5 bases, the J end by 3 bases, with 13 bases between. This CDR3 contains 13 residues. Germline V lookup: CDR1 GTSNPN, CDR2 SVGIG (reference sequence). CDR3 residues: CAWSPGGYTEAFF. CDR3 in DNA: TGTGCCTGGTCCCCTGGGGGGTACACTGAAGCTTTCTTT.

The chain combines TRBV2 with TRBJ2-7; maybe TRBD1 (5 bases). This CDR3 is 14 amino acids long. V was pared by 4 bases and J by 0 bases, with 10 bases between. From germline, CDR1 is SNHLY and CDR2 FYNNEI. The CDR3 spells CASSVKGDSYEQYF. The CDR3 nucleotides read TGTGCCAGCAGTGTTAAAGGGGACTCCTACGAGCAGTACTTC.

The V and J genes are TRBV4-2 and TRBJ1-3, with unresolved D. The CDR3 sequence is 11 residues long. V was trimmed by 6 bases and J by 8 bases, leaving 8 bases between them. Germline assignment: CDR1 LGHNA and CDR2 YNFKEQ. DNA of the CDR3: TGTGCCAGCAGATATGTCGACACCATATATTTT. Its translation is CASRYVDTIYF.

The chain is built from TRBV18 and TRBJ1-5, with a weak D call TRBD1 (5 bases). The CDR3 has 14 residues. The germline V gene has CDR1 KGHSH and CDR2 LQKENI. Trimming removed 1 base from V and 3 bases from J, with 7 bases in between. In nucleotides, the CDR3 is TGTGCCAGCTCACCACAGGGGCCCAATCAGCCCCAGCATTTT. Its protein is CASSPQGPNQPQHF.

This chain joins TRBV4-2 and TRBJ2-1; no definite D call. The ends were cut back, 5 bases at V and 9 bases at J, with 14 bases in the middle. CDR1 and CDR2 from the germline V gene are LGHNA and YNFKEQ. This CDR3 is 13 amino acids long. The CDR3 nucleotides are TGTGCCAGCAGCGCTCACAGCAGTGGTGAGCAGTTCTTC. It codes for CASSAHSSGEQFF.

A few counts support this clone. The rearrangement links TRBV3-1 (or the pseudogene TRBV3-2) to TRBJ1-1; the D is unclear. The germline V gene encodes CDR1 LGHDT and CDR2 YNNKEL (reference sequence). V gave up 0 bases and J gave up 5 bases, with 22 bases separating them. The CDR3 spans 18 residues. CDR3 sequence reads: CASSQDERHFNGSTEAFF. CDR3 in DNA: TGTGCCAGCAGCCAAGACGAGCGGCACTTCAATGGGTCGACTGAAGCTTTCTTT.

The chain carries TRBV7-9 and TRBJ1-6, with 7 bases lining up with TRBD1. The CDR3 extends over 16 amino acids. Trimming removed 5 bases from V and 5 bases from J; junction bases left unmatched: 9. The germline CDR1 and CDR2 sequences are SEHNR and FQNEAQ (reference sequence). The CDR3 is CASSQGVWGNNSPLHF. Here the CDR3 DNA reads TGTGCCAGCAGCCAGGGGGTCTGGGGGAATAATTCACCCCTCCACTTT.